Presented here are 32 T cell receptor beta chains from one specimen sequenced in a study of T cell clonality in common variable immunodeficiency. Repertoires were generated with immunoSEQ multiplex PCR, while TCRdb's copy carries only in-frame clones and drops some. Observed are 50,000 to 60,000 clones, no singletons, with the top ten taking under 0.9%. Sequencing was carried out using peripheral blood mononuclear cells. These receptors were collected from a person aged 18-70 years in good health.

This clone was picked up many times. Read coverage stops 3 residues before the CDR3 terminus; the germline J gene supplies the remainder. The chain is built from TRBV28 and TRBJ2-3; TRBD1 aligns across 7 bases. The trim removed 6 bases at V and 1 base at J, leaving 1 base unmatched. The CDR3 sequence is 13 residues long. Germline assignment: CDR1 MDHEN and CDR2 SYDVKM. The CDR3 DNA, read in part, is TGTGCCAGCAGCCAGGGGGGCACAGATACG. Translating it yields CASSQGGTDT. The entire CDR3 protein is CASSQGGTDTQYF.

This clone was seen ten or more times. Coverage ceases 3 residues before the CDR3 finishes, and the germline J gene fills in the end. The chain recombines TRBV29-1 with TRBJ1-2; the D is unclear. This CDR3 has 9 amino acids. CDR1 SQVTM and CDR2 ANQGSEA come from the germline V gene. CDR3 sequence: CTISDGYTF. The DNA read from the CDR3 is TGCACCATTAGTGATGGC.

This clone came up many times. The sequence runs out 3 residues before the end of the CDR3; the remainder is reconstructed from the germline J gene. The V gene is TRBV19, the J gene TRBJ1-2; unclear D gene. CDR3 length equals 14 residues. The germline V gene has CDR1 LNHDA and CDR2 SQIVND (reference sequence). The CDR3 spells CASSIDIDGLGYTF. The part of the CDR3 DNA that was read is TGTGCCAGTAGTATCGACATCGACGGACTGGGC.

This clone was counted at least ten times. Read coverage stops 3 residues before the CDR3 terminus; the germline J gene supplies the remainder. The chain uses TRBV12-3 or TRBV12-4 and TRBJ2-7; TRBD1 agrees at 11 bases. Losses at the gene ends were 0 bases for V and 2 bases for J; bases not matched to a gene: 18. There are 21 residues in the CDR3. CDR3 sequence reads: CASSLAMAGTGGLLLPYEQYF. CDR3 DNA, as far as it was read: TGTGCCAGCAGTTTAGCCATGGCCGGGACAGGGGGTCTCTTACTCCCCTACGAG.

This clone came up many times. The read ends 3 residues early relative to the CDR3; the germline J gene fills the gap. This chain links TRBV6-1 with TRBJ1-2; D may be TRBD1 (6 bases). Germline V CDR1 and CDR2: MNHNS, SASEGT. The ends were cut back, 0 bases at V and 0 bases at J, with 11 bases in the middle. The CDR3 totals 16 residues. CDR3 DNA, as far as it was read: TGTGCCAGCAGTGAAGCGAAGAACAGGGCTAACTATGGC. Its protein is CASSEAKNRANYG. The entire CDR3 is CASSEAKNRANYGYTF.

The table lists this clone with many counts. The read terminates 3 residues before the CDR3 end, so the remaining end is supplied by the germline J gene. The rearrangement links TRBV7-9 to TRBJ1-1; no definite D call. Trimming shortened V by 1 base and J by 2 bases, and 8 bases separated the two germline ends. CDR1 and CDR2 (germline): SEHNR, FQNEAQ (reference sequence). The CDR3 is 14 residues long. CDR3 amino acids: CASSLVEGNTEAFF. The part of the CDR3 DNA that was read is TGTGCCAGCAGCTTAGTGGAGGGCAACACTGAA.

The sample holds many counts of this clone. Read sequence stops 3 residues before the CDR3 end, and the germline J gene provides the missing end. The V and J genes are TRBV19 and TRBJ2-2; D perhaps matches TRBD1 (6 bases). The V and J ends lost 7 bases and 1 base respectively, with 19 bases between them. CDR1 is LNHDA, CDR2 SQIVND, per germline (reference sequence). The CDR3 contains 17 residues. The part of the CDR3 DNA that was read is TGTGCCAGTAATAGAAGGGGTCACAGGGAGAACACCGGGGAG. Translated, it gives CASNRRGHRENTGE. In full, the CDR3 is CASNRRGHRENTGELFF.

This clone occurred many times. The read gets to within 3 residues of the CDR3 end, and the germline J gene fills in the rest. This chain joins TRBV7-3 and TRBJ2-5, with 13 bases that match TRBD2. Trimming removed 5 bases from V and 2 bases from J; junction bases left unmatched: 11. The CDR3 length is 18 residues. CDR1 and CDR2 from the germline V gene are SGHTA and FQGTGA. This CDR3 reads CASSVGTSGIRGQETQYF. Partial CDR3 DNA: TGTGCCAGCAGCGTCGGGACTAGCGGGATAAGAGGACAAGAGACC.

This clone was counted at least ten times. The CDR3 is cut off 3 residues early in the read; its end comes from the germline J gene. This rearrangement joins TRBV7-9 to TRBJ2-2; 8 bases are a match to TRBD1. Germline CDR1 and CDR2: SEHNR and FQNEAQ (reference sequence). This CDR3 is built from 14 residues. Losses at the gene ends were 5 bases for V and 4 bases for J; bases not matched to a gene: 3. The CDR3 loop is CASSRTGSTGELFF. The sequenced part of the CDR3 DNA is TGTGCCAGCAGCCGGACAGGGAGCACCGGGGAG.

This clone was observed at least ten times. The read terminates 3 residues before the CDR3 end, so the remaining end is supplied by the germline J gene. V gene TRBV5-4 combines with J gene TRBJ1-4, with 8 nucleotides matching TRBD1. CDR3 length equals 15 residues. J was trimmed by 4 bases and V by 0 bases; bases with no gene match: 2. In germline, CDR1 is SGHNT, CDR2 YYREEE (reference sequence). The sequenced part of the CDR3 DNA is TGTGCCAGCAGCTTGGGACAGGGGAGTAATGAAAAA. This encodes CASSLGQGSNEK. The entire CDR3 sequence reads CASSLGQGSNEKLFF.

This clone was picked up many times. The sequenced fragment ends 3 residues before the CDR3 boundary, so the rest is inferred from the germline J gene. This rearrangement joins TRBV6-2 or TRBV6-3 to TRBJ2-1; 9 bases match TRBD2. With V trimmed by 3 bases and J by 8 bases, 2 bases remained unmatched. The CDR3 is 13 amino acids. Per the germline V gene, CDR1 is MNHEY and CDR2 is SVGEGT. The DNA read from the CDR3 is TGTGCCAGCAGTTATTGGACTAGCGATGAG. Translating it yields CASSYWTSDE. The CDR3, in full, reads CASSYWTSDEQFF.

Comment on this clone: The CDR3 extends 3 residues past the end of the read, so its final part is completed from the germline J gene. The rearrangement links TRBV7-3 to TRBJ2-2, with a possible D match to TRBD1 (6 bases). Germline CDR1 and CDR2: SGHTA and FQGTGA. This CDR3 is 15 amino acids long. The covered CDR3 bases are TGTGCCAGCAGCTTAACTGCAGGGGTGGATTCACCG. Residues: CASSLTAGVDSP. The whole CDR3 protein is CASSLTAGVDSPLFF.

The sample holds a few counts of this clone. The missing CDR3 end, 3 residues past where the read stops, is filled in from the germline J gene. V usage is TRBV7-3 and J usage is TRBJ1-2; D ambiguous. Looked up from germline, CDR1 is SGHTA and CDR2 is FQGTGA. This CDR3 is built from 18 residues. The CDR3 loop is CASSLLDLESISGYDYTF. CDR3 DNA (partial): TGTGCCAGCAGCTTACTCGACCTGGAAAGTATATCCGGGTACGAC.

Many counts were recorded for this clone. The CDR3 goes on 3 residues after the read ends, and that part is filled in from the germline J gene. This chain links TRBV18 with TRBJ2-2; possibly TRBD1 for D (6 bases). V lost 8 bases and J 3 bases, leaving 13 bases between the germline ends. The CDR3 extends over 14 amino acids. Germline V gives CDR1 KGHSH, CDR2 LQKENI. CDR3 bases read: TGTGCCAGCCGACCGTCAGGGGACACCGGGGAG. Amino acid sequence: CASRPSGDTGE. The CDR3 reads in full as CASRPSGDTGELFF.

This clone was seen a handful of times. A far larger clone is just one base off, so this is likely a read error. Coverage ceases 3 residues before the CDR3 finishes, and the germline J gene fills in the end. The chain employs TRBV30 and TRBJ2-7, with TRBD2 identical over 7 bases. In germline, CDR1 is GTSNPN, CDR2 SVGIG (reference sequence). CDR3 size: 16 residues. The CDR3 here is CASSVPWASGTYEQYF. Incomplete CDR3 DNA: TGTGCCTCGAGTGTACCATGGGCTAGCGGAACCTACGAG.

This clone has only a few counts. The read ends 3 residues shy of where the CDR3 ends; the end is completed using the germline J gene. The V gene is TRBV19, the J gene TRBJ1-2, with D unresolved. CDR3 length equals 13 residues. Germline V gene sequence: CDR1 LNHDA, CDR2 SQIVND (reference sequence). Incomplete CDR3 DNA: TGTGCCAGTAGTAGGGCCTCTCGGGGTGAG. Residues: CASSRASRGE. The entire CDR3 protein is CASSRASRGEYTF.

Many counts were recorded for this clone. The read stops 3 residues short of the end of the CDR3; the missing end is completed from the germline J gene. Other nucleotide sequences from this sample produce the same CDR3. The chain combines TRBV30 with TRBJ1-2; D might be TRBD1 (6 bases). CDR3 length: 14 amino acids. Trimming cost V 2 bases and J 4 bases, with 14 bases left between them. Germline CDR1 and CDR2: GTSNPN and SVGIG (reference sequence). The DNA read from the CDR3 is TGTGCCTGGAGTCAGACGACAGGCGGCTATGGC. Translating gives CAWSQTTGGYG. The entire CDR3 reads CAWSQTTGGYGYTF.

This clone was recorded many times. The read terminates 3 residues ahead of where the CDR3 ends, so the germline J gene completes it. Other DNA sequences within the sample encode an identical CDR3. The chain joins TRBV30 to TRBJ1-6, with TRBD1 as a possible D gene (5 bases). V dropped 2 bases and J dropped 9 bases, with 20 bases sitting between them. Germline loops: CDR1 GTSNPN, CDR2 SVGIG (reference sequence). The length of the CDR3 is 16 residues. Here the CDR3 reads CAWSLAGKGSSSPLHF. The covered CDR3 bases are TGTGCCTGGAGTTTGGCGGGGAAGGGGAGTAGTTCACCC.

With respect to this clone: The read stops 3 residues short of the end of the CDR3; the missing end is completed from the germline J gene. The V gene is TRBV30, the J gene TRBJ1-2; D is undetermined. In germline, CDR1 is GTSNPN, CDR2 SVGIG (reference sequence). There are 13 residues in the CDR3. CDR3 DNA, as far as it was read: TGTGCCTGGTCACTAGCGGGAACCAATGAC. Encoded protein: CAWSLAGTND. The complete CDR3 sequence is CAWSLAGTNDYTF. Filled out from reference TRBV30 and TRBJ1-2, the complete variable domain reads SQTIHQWPATLVQPVGSPLSLECTVEGTSNPNLYWYRQAAGRGLQLLFYSVGIGQISSEVPQNLSASRPQDRQFILSSKKLLLSDSGFYLCAWSLAGTNDYTFGSGTRLTVV.

The sample holds many counts of this clone. The read terminates 3 residues ahead of where the CDR3 ends, so the germline J gene completes it. The chain combines TRBV20-1 with TRBJ1-5, with D uncertain. Germline V gene data show CDR1 as DFQATT and CDR2 as SNEGSKA (reference sequence). This CDR3 contains 14 residues. V was cut by 0 bases and J by 0 bases, with 6 bases left in between. The CDR3 sequence: CSARDAYSNQPQHF. The CDR3 DNA, read in part, is TGCAGTGCTAGAGACGCCTATAGCAATCAGCCC.

Many counts were recorded for this clone. The CDR3 end is not reached by the read, which stops 3 residues before it; the germline J gene fills it in. The rearrangement joins TRBV6-2 or TRBV6-3 to TRBJ2-2; no clear D. This CDR3 is built from 12 residues. Germline CDR1 is MNHEY and CDR2 is SVGEGT. Trimming cost V 6 bases and J 6 bases, with 8 bases left between them. CDR3: CASRVSAGELFF. CDR3 bases read: TGTGCCAGCAGGGTCAGCGCCGGGGAG.

This clone came up many times. The CDR3 extends 3 residues past the end of the read, so its final part is completed from the germline J gene. The V and J genes are TRBV28 and TRBJ2-7; D may be TRBD2 (6 bases). The CDR3 is 16 residues long. Per the germline V gene, CDR1 is MDHEN and CDR2 is SYDVKM. V shed 6 bases and J shed 0 bases, with 18 bases lying between them. The CDR3 spells CASSEPGDGTSYEQYF. The sequenced part of the CDR3 DNA is TGTGCCAGCAGCGAACCGGGGGACGGAACCTCCTACGAG.

This clone was recorded many times. Coverage ceases 3 residues before the CDR3 finishes, and the germline J gene fills in the end. This chain uses TRBV6-2 or TRBV6-3 with TRBJ2-1; a weak D match, TRBD2 (5 bases). The germline CDR1 and CDR2 sequences are MNHEY and SVGEGT. The CDR3 totals 12 residues. Trimming pared 6 bases from V and 8 bases from J, leaving 11 bases between. The CDR3 protein is CASSGVADEQFF. CDR3 bases read: TGTGCCAGCAGCGGGGTCGCCGATGAG.

This clone was seen at least ten times. The missing CDR3 end, 3 residues past where the read stops, is filled in from the germline J gene. V is TRBV2 and J is TRBJ2-3; D not certain. Germline V gene data show CDR1 as SNHLY and CDR2 as FYNNEI. The CDR3 spans 14 residues. The V and J ends lost 0 bases and 6 bases respectively, with 10 bases between them. CDR3 protein: CASSEALGLDTQYF. The CDR3 bases that were read are TGTGCCAGCAGTGAAGCGCTAGGTCTGGATACG.

Ten or more counts support this clone. The read comes to an end 3 residues before the CDR3 does, leaving the germline J gene to fill in the end. The chain joins TRBV7-9 to TRBJ2-3; D may be TRBD2 (7 bases). The CDR3 is 13 residues long. CDR1 SEHNR and CDR2 FQNEAQ come from the germline V gene (reference sequence). The CDR3 bases that were read are TGTGCCAGCAGCCCCCGGGGGGCGGAGACG. It specifies CASSPRGAET. The whole CDR3 reads CASSPRGAETQYF.

This clone has a count of ten or more. The read stops 3 residues short of the end of the CDR3; the missing end is completed from the germline J gene. This rearrangement joins TRBV30 to TRBJ2-1; D is possibly TRBD1 (6 bases). Germline V gives CDR1 GTSNPN, CDR2 SVGIG (reference sequence). The CDR3 consists of 12 residues. The ends were cut back, 1 base at V and 9 bases at J, with 10 bases in the middle. The CDR3 loop is CAWSAGASEQFF. The sequenced CDR3 bases are TGTGCCTGGAGTGCAGGGGCGAGTGAG.

Ten or more counts support this clone. Sequencing ends 3 residues short of the CDR3 end; the germline J gene provides the rest. V and J are TRBV20-1 and TRBJ2-7, with a possible D match to TRBD1 (5 bases). The CDR3 totals 13 residues. V was clipped by 5 bases and J by 0 bases, with 11 bases between them. In germline, CDR1 is DFQATT, CDR2 SNEGSKA (reference sequence). The CDR3 loop is CSASRGSSYEQYF. Partial CDR3 DNA: TGCAGTGCTTCAAGGGGTAGCTCCTACGAG.

Ten or more counts support this clone. The read is 3 residues too short to cover the CDR3 end, so that end is filled in from the germline J gene. The chain combines TRBV19 with TRBJ2-3; 9 positions match TRBD1. CDR3 length: 13 residues. Looked up from germline, CDR1 is LNHDA and CDR2 is SQIVND (reference sequence). The CDR3 DNA, read in part, is TGTGCCAGTAGGGGACAGGGAAAAGAGACG. The encoded protein is CASRGQGKET. The complete CDR3 sequence is CASRGQGKETQYF.

This clone was picked up many times. Read coverage stops 3 residues before the CDR3 terminus; the germline J gene supplies the remainder. The chain recombines TRBV7-9 with TRBJ1-3; D remains ambiguous. The V end was cut by 2 bases, the J end by 4 bases, with 12 bases between. The length of the CDR3 is 15 residues. The V gene's germline CDR1 is SEHNR and CDR2 FQNEAQ (reference sequence). CDR3 sequence: CASSLLEGKGNTIYF. Partial CDR3 DNA: TGTGCCAGCAGCTTATTAGAGGGCAAGGGAAACACC. The full variable domain, its missing parts supplied by reference TRBV7-9 and TRBJ1-3, is DTGVSQNPRHKITKRGQNVTFRCDPISEHNRLYWYRQTLGQGPEFLTYFQNEAQLEKSRLLSDRFSAERPKGSFSTLEIQRTEQGDSAMYLCASSLLEGKGNTIYFGEGSWLTVV.

In this sample, this clone turned up many times. Sequencing ends 3 residues short of the CDR3 end; the germline J gene provides the rest. The V and J genes are TRBV30 and TRBJ2-4, with 9 positions matching TRBD2. V lost 0 bases and J lost 8; bases outside the gene matches: 2. This CDR3 is 13 amino acids long. The germline V gene has CDR1 GTSNPN and CDR2 SVGIG (reference sequence). Here the CDR3 reads CAWSVGGRDIQYF. Incomplete CDR3 DNA: TGTGCCTGGAGTGTAGGCGGGAGGGACATT.

This clone was observed a few times. The read gets to within 3 residues of the CDR3 end, and the germline J gene fills in the rest. The chain links TRBV19 to TRBJ1-3; D perhaps matches TRBD1 (5 bases). Germline V lookup: CDR1 LNHDA, CDR2 SQIVND (reference sequence). Trimming pared 7 bases from V and 1 base from J, leaving 8 bases between. The CDR3 consists of 13 residues. CDR3 DNA (partial): TGTGCCAGTAATCAGGGATCTGGAAACACC. Its translation is CASNQGSGNT. The CDR3 in its entirety is CASNQGSGNTIYF.

In its sample, this clone was seen many times. The missing CDR3 end, 3 residues past where the read stops, is filled in from the germline J gene. The rearrangement joins TRBV2 to TRBJ2-1, with 13 bases matching TRBD2. The junction had 5 bases not matched to a gene; V was cut back by 5 bases and J by 7 bases. The CDR3 is 15 amino acids. Germline V gives CDR1 SNHLY, CDR2 FYNNEI. The sequenced part of the CDR3 DNA is TGTGCCAGCAGTATACTAGCGGGGGGGCAAAATGAG. Encoded protein: CASSILAGGQNE. The entire CDR3 protein reads CASSILAGGQNEQFF.